This TCR beta chain was sequenced during a study of T cells in Graves' hyperthyroidism and ophthalmopathy (dated by TCRdb to between 2019 and 2020). About the investigation overall: Peripheral blood was sampled at the time of initial diagnosis, prior to any treatment. Following sampling, methimazole starting at 30 mg daily was given to hyperthyroidism patients, and high-dose intravenous methylprednisolone was given to ophthalmopathy patients. The roughly 91 discovery patients were randomly divided into training and test sets at a 7:3 ratio. Prospective prediction of ophthalmopathy was tested in an independent validation cohort consisting of 18 to 20 hyperthyroidism patients and some 17 patients who later progressed to ophthalmopathy. Thyroid tissue and blood T-cell repertoires from over 5 Graves' hyperthyroidism patients were also compared in the study. The paper describes TCR Vbeta CDR3 sequencing of about 140 peripheral blood samples, made up of roughly 40 ophthalmopathy patients, some 76 hyperthyroidism patients and 17 progressor patients. To identify TCR V-J signatures that set the groups apart, the researchers used a discovery cohort of about a hundred patients, made up of around 40 with Graves' ophthalmopathy and 57 with stable Graves' hyperthyroidism.

What the study reported, not specific to this receptor: No statistical method was used to set the sample size in advance, and investigators knew the group allocation. In validation, the model predicted progression to ophthalmopathy with approximately 70% sensitivity and approximately 78% specificity, a median of approximately 6.5 months before onset. Most expanded thyroid clonotypes (frequency above 0.001) were also found in blood, which suggests that blood repertoires may mirror thyroid immune responses. Ophthalmopathy was separated from stable hyperthyroidism by a 13 V-J signature model, with around 90% sensitivity and 81% to 82% specificity obtained in cross-validation and 80%/75% obtained in testing.

V ends up 5 bases short and J 2 bases short, with an unmatched junction base count of 6. Inclusive of the bounding cysteine and phenylalanine, the CDR3 is 15 residues long. The read is trimmed to its CDR3 DNA, 45 bases read in frame from base 1. The germline V gene (reference sequence) provides CDR1 LNHDA and CDR2 SQIVND. Moderately to severely active disease, a Clinical Activity Score of at least 3, a NOSPECS grade of at least 4, and a duration under 3 months were present in ophthalmopathy patients. Any patient with an uncontrolled infection, another autoimmune disease, pregnancy or lactation was excluded. Diagnoses were based on clinical symptoms, serum thyroxine and TRAb, thyroid ultrasound and orbital computed tomography. PBMCs were isolated from about 10 ml of fresh peripheral blood by Ficoll-Paque density gradient centrifugation. Trizol reagent was used to extract total RNA, and RNA quality was then checked on an Agilent 2100 Bioanalyzer.

This clonotype was detected ten times or more. Its specific antigen is unknown. It has no much larger one-base neighbor in the sample; base qualities were not kept. Amplification of TCR beta CDR3 regions was carried out from RNA transcripts. The TCR CDR3 was subjected to a first round of RT-PCR using the HTBI primer set and the Qiagen OneStep RT-PCR kit. The libraries were constructed in a second round of multiplex PCR and then size-selected and purified. Paired-end sequencing of the libraries was performed with 100 bp reads on an Illumina HiSeq2000. As for the original processing: SOAPnuke was used to process the raw data, removing reads that contained adapters or uncalled bases, had a mean Phred below 15, or lacked an exact match to the constant primer or identifier. COPE v1.2.5 was used to merge the high-quality paired reads, and each unique nucleotide sequence was defined as a clonotype. MiTCR v1.1 was used to align clonotypes to the IMGT TRBV, TRBD and TRBJ reference segments. The analysis included only V-J combinations with a frequency above 0.0001, which together covered 99% to 99.2% of the repertoires. A TCS score was defined as the ratio of F50 (clonal expansion) to E x V (chaos), with BLOSUM62-based TCRdist applied between CDR3 peptides within each V-J. Welch's t-statistics and random forest reduced 500 to 550 V-J features to roughly 13, which were used in a naive Bayes classifier (R e1071). Starting from the raw public reads, TCRdb applied fastp trimming at Q25, assembled clones with MiXCR and retained in-frame beta chains. CDR3 protein duplicates are merged, each entry listing the most common genes and DNA. TCRdb's processing, not the authors' own work, is the source of the V and J calls. This sample is represented by roughly 240,000 distinct CDR3 sequences; about 17% of them were singletons. Around 28% of the sample is taken by the ten largest.

The clonotype originates from a woman aged 18-29 years with Graves' ophthalmopathy. The rearrangement combines TRBV19 with TRBJ1-1, with 9 middle bases fitting TRBD1. Sample: blood. The sequence in DNA is TGTGCCAGTAGTGGGGACAGGGAATCAAACACTGAAGCTTTCTTT. Its translation reads: CASSGDRESNTEAFF.